This T cell receptor (beta chain) is drawn from a study of T cells in Graves' hyperthyroidism and ophthalmopathy. Stable Graves' hyperthyroidism denoted no ophthalmopathy progression over 18 months. Diagnosis of hyperthyroidism was new in patients aged 18 to 65, and its duration was under 2 months. Of note for this clonotype: Antigen specificity is unknown.

Regarding the study as a whole: Prediction of ophthalmopathy progression came a median approximately 6.5 months pre-onset.

The investigators amplified TCR beta CDR3 regions from RNA transcripts. Using the HTBI primer set, a first-round RT-PCR was run on the TCR CDR3. TCRdb independently ran MiXCR on the multiplex PCR reads; one entry per CDR3 protein. The data hold around 800,000 distinct CDR3 sequences, with 38% observed a single time. This CDR3 is built from 13 residues. Germline CDR1 and CDR2: GTSNPN and SVGIG (reference sequence). Trimming removed 5 bases from V and 3 bases from J, with 11 bases in between. The chain carries TRBV30 and TRBJ1-5, with D possibly matching TRBD1 (6 bases). Sequenced: blood. The receptor comes from a man between 18 and 35 years old with Graves' hyperthyroidism. The CDR3 sequence is CAWDTGFNQPQHF. In DNA form, the CDR3 reads TGTGCCTGGGATACAGGGTTCAATCAGCCCCAGCATTTT.